The 16 T cell receptor beta chains given below trace back to one sample, sequenced in a study of early T cells in non-severe SARS-CoV-2 infection. MiXCR, applied by TCRdb to the 5' RACE reads, yields one record per CDR3 protein. The sample gives tens of thousands of distinct CDR3 sequences, about 9.4% of which show up once; 5.5% to 7% is in the top ten. The sample was whole blood. These receptors all come from an adult who was a healthcare worker with PCR-confirmed SARS-CoV-2 infection or an uninfected control (not recorded which).

This sequence joins TRBV9 and TRBJ2-1; the match to TRBD1 covers 12 bases. From germline, CDR1 is SGDLS and CDR2 YYNGEE. The CDR3 spans 15 residues. V gave up 2 bases and J gave up 11 bases; unmatched junction bases: 8. CDR3 sequence (DNA): TGTGCCAGCAGCGTCCGGGACAGGGGGCTCCCCCAGCAGTTCTTC. As protein: CASSVRDRGLPQQFF.

In this sample, this clonotype turned up many times. J is TRBJ2-7 and V is TRBV28, with 9 positions matching TRBD1. J lost 4 bases, V lost 5 bases, and 9 bases had no gene match. The V gene's germline CDR1 is MDHEN and CDR2 SYDVKM. The CDR3 is 15 amino acids. CDR3 loop: CASSVRTGGGYEQYF. The CDR3 DNA is TGTGCCAGCAGTGTTAGAACAGGGGGCGGGTACGAGCAGTACTTC.

Comment on this clonotype: The junction does not match germline at one end; this may be a read error. V and J are TRBV11-3 and TRBJ2-3; D is possibly TRBD2 (5 bases). Germline loops: CDR1 SGHNT, CDR2 YENEEA. The CDR3 loop spans 15 amino acids. The CDR3 nucleotides read TGTGTCAGCAGCTTCCGAGGCGGGAGCACAGATACGCAGTATTTT. Its protein product is CVSSFRGGSTDTQYF.

The J gene is TRBJ2-3, the V gene TRBV9; unclear D gene. The length of the CDR3 is 13 residues. Germline V lookup: CDR1 SGDLS, CDR2 YYNGEE. Trimming took off 0 bases at V and 4 bases at J, with 6 bases between the two ends. CDR3 loop: CASSVGNADTQYF. The CDR3 DNA sequence: TGTGCCAGCAGCGTAGGGAACGCAGATACGCAGTATTTT.

The chain couples TRBV3-1 to TRBJ2-1; 9 bases are a match to TRBD2. This CDR3 comprises 17 residues. Germline-derived CDR1 and CDR2 are LGHDT and YNNKEL (reference sequence). V shed 1 base, J shed 0 bases, and the junction held 4 bases outside the gene matches. The CDR3 DNA reads as TGTGCCAGCAGCCAAGCTCGACTAGCGGCCTCCTACAATGAGCAGTTCTTC. Its translation is CASSQARLAASYNEQFF.

The chain couples TRBV29-1 to TRBJ2-7; 7 nucleotides align to TRBD2. The CDR3 loop spans 12 amino acids. V trimming: 7 bases; J trimming: 5 bases; junction bases outside the gene matches: 8. The germline gives CDR1 SQVTM, CDR2 ANQGSEA. The CDR3 DNA reads as TGCAGCGCGGTCGGCGGGAGACACGAGCAGTACTTC. Translating gives CSAVGGRHEQYF.

This clonotype was recorded a few times. V is TRBV12-3 or TRBV12-4 and J is TRBJ2-2, with 10 bases fitting TRBD1. The CDR3 totals 17 residues. With 6 bases clipped from V and 4 bases from J, the junction kept 11 bases outside the gene matches. The CDR3 DNA reads TGTGCCAGCAGCCCCCCCACCGGGACAGGGGTCACCGGGGAGCTGTTTTTT. Its translation: CASSPPTGTGVTGELFF.

Many counts were recorded for this clonotype. The V and J genes are TRBV29-1 and TRBJ2-1; either TRBD1 or TRBD2 may supply D (6 bases each). The CDR3 has 12 residues. Trimming left V 4 bases short and J 6 bases short, with 10 bases between. The V gene's germline CDR1 is SQVTM and CDR2 ANQGSEA. The CDR3 loop reads CSVVQGGNEQFF. In DNA form, the CDR3 reads TGCAGCGTTGTACAGGGAGGCAATGAGCAGTTCTTC.

This clonotype was seen ten or more times. The rearrangement links TRBV7-2 to TRBJ2-7; 7 nucleotides agree with TRBD1. Germline V CDR1 and CDR2: SGHTA, FQGNSA. V trimming: 4 bases; J trimming: 2 bases; junction bases outside the gene matches: 8. CDR3 length: 15 amino acids. DNA for the CDR3: TGTGCCAGCAGCTCACAGACAGGGCCACCCTACGAGCAGTACTTC. The encoded protein is CASSSQTGPPYEQYF.

This clonotype was counted between two and nine times. The genes are TRBV20-1 and TRBJ2-7; 7 nucleotides match TRBD1. The trim removed 5 bases at V and 0 bases at J, leaving 7 bases unmatched. This CDR3 comprises 14 residues. CDR1 DFQATT and CDR2 SNEGSKA come from the germline V gene (reference sequence). The CDR3 loop reads CSAAAQGNSYEQYF. Written as DNA, the CDR3 is TGCAGTGCTGCCGCACAGGGGAACTCCTACGAGCAGTACTTC.

The chain employs TRBV12-3 or TRBV12-4 and TRBJ2-2; D is unclear. CDR3 length equals 17 residues. V was cut by 2 bases and J by 3 bases, with 16 bases left in between. Here the CDR3 reads CASSLRPSVAYTGELFF. The CDR3, as DNA: TGTGCCAGCAGTTTAAGACCCTCAGTGGCGTACACCGGGGAGCTGTTTTTT.

This clonotype was observed a few times. The chain carries TRBV20-1 and TRBJ2-7, with TRBD2 matching 11 bases. V gave up 1 base and J gave up 2 bases; unmatched junction bases: 7. Germline V gene data show CDR1 as DFQATT and CDR2 as SNEGSKA (reference sequence). The CDR3 totals 16 residues. The CDR3 DNA reads as TGCAGTGCTAGAGGACTAGCGGGAAAAGCGGCCTACGAGCAGTACTTC. As protein: CSARGLAGKAAYEQYF.

This clonotype was observed many times. The CDR3 DNA follows: TGTGCCTGGGCAACCGACAGCTACGAGCAGTACTTC. It is translated as CAWATDSYEQYF. The chain carries TRBV30 and TRBJ2-7, with D perhaps matching TRBD1 (5 bases). The germline CDR1 and CDR2 sequences are GTSNPN and SVGIG (reference sequence). The CDR3 has 12 amino acids. Trimming removed 5 bases at V and 3 bases at J, with 11 bases between.

The chain joins TRBV6-6 to TRBJ2-7, with 10 bases aligning to TRBD2. CDR1 is MNHNY, CDR2 SVGAGI, per germline (reference sequence). This CDR3 comprises 15 residues. Trimming at V came to 5 bases and at J to 3 bases, leaving 7 bases not matched to a gene. In nucleotides, the CDR3 is TGTGCCAGCAGTCTACAAGCGGGGGGGCTCTACGAGCAGTACTTC. Amino acids: CASSLQAGGLYEQYF.

Only a few counts were recorded for this clonotype. This sequence joins TRBV20-1 and TRBJ1-5; D not resolved. CDR1 is DFQATT, CDR2 SNEGSKA, per germline (reference sequence). This CDR3 is 15 amino acids long. With 1 base removed from V and 4 bases from J, the gap between germline ends came to 14 bases. The CDR3 nucleotides are TGCAGTGCTAGAGCCCTGGGTGCGGGAAATCAGCCCCAGCATTTT. This encodes CSARALGAGNQPQHF.

This clonotype turned up a few times. The V and J genes are TRBV19 and TRBJ1-3; the match to TRBD1 covers 8 bases. The V and J ends lost 7 bases and 0 bases, in that order; junction bases with no gene match: 5. In germline, CDR1 is LNHDA, CDR2 SQIVND (reference sequence). There are 15 residues in the CDR3. The CDR3 DNA reads as TGTGCCAGTACTGGGACAGGAGCCTCTGGAAACACCATATATTTT. Its protein product is CASTGTGASGNTIYF. The variable domain in full, completed from reference TRBV19 and TRBJ1-3, reads DGGITQSPKYLFRKEGQNVTLSCEQNLNHDAMYWYRQDPGQGLRLIYYSQIVNDFQKGDIAEGYSVSREKKESFPLTVTSAQKNPTAFYLCASTGTGASGNTIYFGEGSWLTVV.